This TCR beta chain was identified in a study of blood T cells in healthy people across ages. The sample holds a few counts of this clonotype. V lost 11 bases and J lost 0, with 13 bases in between. Germline V lookup: CDR1 SNHLY, CDR2 FYNNEI. The CDR3 length is 13 residues. A sample-barcoded 5' primer and a J-beta primer mix were used in a second PCR of about 7 to 12 cycles. TCRdb reprocessed the 5' RACE reads with MiXCR, giving one entry per CDR3 protein. The sample shows 1.5 million or so distinct CDR3 sequences, around two fifths of them seen only once. Sample donors were healthy Caucasian individuals that came from Russia, aged about 6 to 95.

The V gene is TRBV2, the J gene TRBJ1-1, with D uncertain. The sequencing sample was made of blood. This sequence originates from a young woman in good health. The CDR3 spells CASGTAMNTEAFF. CDR3 coding DNA: TGTGCCTCCGGCACAGCCATGAACACTGAAGCTTTCTTT.